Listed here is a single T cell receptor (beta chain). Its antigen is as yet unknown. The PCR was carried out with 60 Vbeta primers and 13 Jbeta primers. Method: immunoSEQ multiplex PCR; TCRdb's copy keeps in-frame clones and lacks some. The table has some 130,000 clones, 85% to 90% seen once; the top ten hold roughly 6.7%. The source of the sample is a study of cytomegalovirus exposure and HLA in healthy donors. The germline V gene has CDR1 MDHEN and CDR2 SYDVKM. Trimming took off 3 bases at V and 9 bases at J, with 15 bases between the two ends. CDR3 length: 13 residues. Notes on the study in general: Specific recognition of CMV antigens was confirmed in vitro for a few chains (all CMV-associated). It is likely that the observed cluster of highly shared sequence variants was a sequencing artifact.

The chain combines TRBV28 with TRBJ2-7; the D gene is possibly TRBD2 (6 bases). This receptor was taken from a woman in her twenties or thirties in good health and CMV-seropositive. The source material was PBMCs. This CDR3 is CASSFEEGGRQYF. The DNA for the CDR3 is TGTGCCAGCAGTTTTGAGGAGGGCGGCAGGCAGTACTTC.